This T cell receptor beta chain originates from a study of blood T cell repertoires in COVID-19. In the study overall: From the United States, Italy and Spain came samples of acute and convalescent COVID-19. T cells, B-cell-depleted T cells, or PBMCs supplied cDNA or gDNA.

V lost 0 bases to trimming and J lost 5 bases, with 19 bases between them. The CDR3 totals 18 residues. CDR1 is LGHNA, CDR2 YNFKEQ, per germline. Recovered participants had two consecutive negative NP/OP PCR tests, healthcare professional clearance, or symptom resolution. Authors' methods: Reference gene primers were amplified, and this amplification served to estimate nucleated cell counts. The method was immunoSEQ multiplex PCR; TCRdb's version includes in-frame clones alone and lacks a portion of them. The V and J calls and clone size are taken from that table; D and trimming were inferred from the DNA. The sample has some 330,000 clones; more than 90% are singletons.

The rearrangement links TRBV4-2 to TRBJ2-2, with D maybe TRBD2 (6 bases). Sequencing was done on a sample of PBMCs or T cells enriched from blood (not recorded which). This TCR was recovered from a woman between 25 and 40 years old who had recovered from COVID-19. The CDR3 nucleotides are TGTGCCAGCAGCCAAGATTGGGTGGAGGGTTTAAAGACCGGGGAGCTGTTTTTT. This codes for CASSQDWVEGLKTGELFF.